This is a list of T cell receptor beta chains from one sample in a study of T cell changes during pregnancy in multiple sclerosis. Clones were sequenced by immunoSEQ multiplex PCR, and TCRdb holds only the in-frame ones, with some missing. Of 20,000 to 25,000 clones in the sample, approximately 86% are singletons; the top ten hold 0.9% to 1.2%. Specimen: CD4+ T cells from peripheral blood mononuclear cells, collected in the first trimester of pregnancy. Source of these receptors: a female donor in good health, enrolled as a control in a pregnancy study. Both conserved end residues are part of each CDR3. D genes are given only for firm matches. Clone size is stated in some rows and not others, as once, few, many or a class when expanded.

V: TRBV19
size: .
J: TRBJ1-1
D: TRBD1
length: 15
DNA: TGTGCCAGTAGTACTCAAGGGACAGCGAACACTGAAGCTTTCTTT
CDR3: CASSTQGTANTEAFF

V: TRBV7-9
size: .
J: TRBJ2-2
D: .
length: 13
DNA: TGTGCCAGCAGCTTATCCCGTCCCGGGGAGCTGTTTTTT
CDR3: CASSLSRPGELFF

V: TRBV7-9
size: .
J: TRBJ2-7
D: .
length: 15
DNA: TGTGCCAGCAGCTCTCTACGGACAGTCCCCTACGAGCAGTACTTC
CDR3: CASSSLRTVPYEQYF

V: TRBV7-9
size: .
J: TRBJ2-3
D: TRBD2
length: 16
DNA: TGTGCCAGCAGCTCCGGACTAGCGGGTCGCACAGATACGCAGTATTTT
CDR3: CASSSGLAGRTDTQYF

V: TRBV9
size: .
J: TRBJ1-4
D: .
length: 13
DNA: TGTGCCAGCAGCGAAGGGGTAAATGAAAAACTGTTTTTT
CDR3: CASSEGVNEKLFF

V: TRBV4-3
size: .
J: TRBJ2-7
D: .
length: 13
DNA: TGCGCCAGCAGCCAAGACAGGAACTACGAGCAGTACTTC
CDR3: CASSQDRNYEQYF

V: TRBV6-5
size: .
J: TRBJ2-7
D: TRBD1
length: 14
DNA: TGTGCCAGCAGCCGGGACAGCCAGGCATACGAGCAGTACTTC
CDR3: CASSRDSQAYEQYF

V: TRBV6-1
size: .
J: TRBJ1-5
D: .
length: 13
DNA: TGTGCCAGCCTACCGGGTCGCAATCAGCCCCAGCATTTT
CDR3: CASLPGRNQPQHF

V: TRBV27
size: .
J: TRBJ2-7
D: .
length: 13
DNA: TGTGCCAGCAGTAACAGGTTCTTCTACGAGCAGTACTTC
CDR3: CASSNRFFYEQYF

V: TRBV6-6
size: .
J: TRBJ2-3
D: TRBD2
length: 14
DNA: TGTGCCAGCAGCCGTACTAGCGTCACAGATACGCAGTATTTT
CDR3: CASSRTSVTDTQYF

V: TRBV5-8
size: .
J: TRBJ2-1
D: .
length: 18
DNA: TGTGCCAGCAGCTTGGAGGGCCAGGGAGGGGGCTCCTACAATGAGCAGTTCTTC
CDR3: CASSLEGQGGGSYNEQFF

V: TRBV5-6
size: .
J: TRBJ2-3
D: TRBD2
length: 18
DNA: TGTGCCAGCAGCCACTGGCCCTTGGGGCGGGGGAGCACAGATACGCAGTATTTT
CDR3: CASSHWPLGRGSTDTQYF

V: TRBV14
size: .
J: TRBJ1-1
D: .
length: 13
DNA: TGTGCCAGCAGCCAAGTTGACAGGTCAAAAGCTTTCTTT
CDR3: CASSQVDRSKAFF

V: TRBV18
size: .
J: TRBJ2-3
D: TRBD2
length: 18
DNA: TGTGCCAGCTCACCACCGGAAGGACTAGCGGGTCGCACAGATACGCAGTATTTT
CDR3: CASSPPEGLAGRTDTQYF

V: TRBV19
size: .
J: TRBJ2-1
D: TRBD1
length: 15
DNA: TGTGCCAGTAGTATACAGGGGGATTTTTACAATGAGCAGTTCTTC
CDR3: CASSIQGDFYNEQFF

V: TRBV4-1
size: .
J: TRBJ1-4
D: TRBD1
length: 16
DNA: TGCGCCAGCAGCCAGGGCGGGACAGGAGGAAATGAAAAACTGTTTTTT
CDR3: CASSQGGTGGNEKLFF

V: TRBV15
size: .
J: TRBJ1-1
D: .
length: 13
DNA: TGTGCCACCAGCAGGACTGGGAACACTGAAGCTTTCTTT
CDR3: CATSRTGNTEAFF

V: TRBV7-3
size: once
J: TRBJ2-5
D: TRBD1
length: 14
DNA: TGTGCCAGCAGCCCGACAGGGGGCAGGGAGACCCAGTACTTC
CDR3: CASSPTGGRETQYF

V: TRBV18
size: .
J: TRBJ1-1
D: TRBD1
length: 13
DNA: TGTGCCAGCTCCGGGACAGGCGACACTGAAGCTTTCTTT
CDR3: CASSGTGDTEAFF

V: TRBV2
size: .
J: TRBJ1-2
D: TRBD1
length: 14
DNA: TGTGCCAGCAGTTCCCGGACAGGGGGCTATGGCTACACCTTC
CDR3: CASSSRTGGYGYTF

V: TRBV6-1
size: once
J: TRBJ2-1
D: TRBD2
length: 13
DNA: TGTGCCAGCGTGTCTAGCGGGCAGGTTGAGCAGTTCTTC
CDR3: CASVSSGQVEQFF

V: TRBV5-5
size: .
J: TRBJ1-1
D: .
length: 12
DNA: TGTGCCGGCAGCTCCTACGGCACTGAAGCTTTCTTT
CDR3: CAGSSYGTEAFF

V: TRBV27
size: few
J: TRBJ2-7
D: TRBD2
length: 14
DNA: TGTGCCAGCAGTATGACTAGCCTCTCCTACGAGCAGTACTTC
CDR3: CASSMTSLSYEQYF

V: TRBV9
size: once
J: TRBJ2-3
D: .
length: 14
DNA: TGTGCCAGCAGCAGGACAGATGTCACAGATACGCAGTATTTT
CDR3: CASSRTDVTDTQYF

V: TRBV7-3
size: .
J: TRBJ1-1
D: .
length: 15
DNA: TGTGCCAGCAGCTCCCAGACAGGTCAGAACACTGAAGCTTTCTTT
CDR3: CASSSQTGQNTEAFF

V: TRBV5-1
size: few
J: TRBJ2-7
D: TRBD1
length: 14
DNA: TGCGCCAGCAGCCCAAGCGGACAGGCCTACGAGCAGTACTTC
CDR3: CASSPSGQAYEQYF